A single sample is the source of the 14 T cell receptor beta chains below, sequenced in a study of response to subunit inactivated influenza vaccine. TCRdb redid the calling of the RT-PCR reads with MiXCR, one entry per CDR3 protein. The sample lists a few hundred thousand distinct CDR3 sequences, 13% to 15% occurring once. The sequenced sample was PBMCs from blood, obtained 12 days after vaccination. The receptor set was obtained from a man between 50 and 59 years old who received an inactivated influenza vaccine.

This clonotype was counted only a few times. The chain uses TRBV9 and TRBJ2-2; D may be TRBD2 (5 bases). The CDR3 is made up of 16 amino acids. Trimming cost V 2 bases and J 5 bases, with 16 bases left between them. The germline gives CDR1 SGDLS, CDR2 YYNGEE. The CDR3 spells CASSVEGGRWTGELFF. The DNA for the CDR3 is TGTGCCAGCAGCGTCGAGGGCGGGCGATGGACCGGGGAGCTGTTTTTT.

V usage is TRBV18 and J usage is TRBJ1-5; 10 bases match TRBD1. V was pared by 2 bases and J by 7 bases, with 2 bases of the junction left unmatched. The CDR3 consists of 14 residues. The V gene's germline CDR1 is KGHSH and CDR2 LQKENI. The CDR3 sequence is CASSPGTGEQPQHF. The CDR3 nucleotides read TGTGCCAGCTCACCAGGGACAGGGGAACAGCCCCAGCATTTT.

DNA for the CDR3: TGTGCCAGCAGTTACCCGGCGGGGAGCAATCAGCCCCAGCATTTT. Residues: CASSYPAGSNQPQHF. This chain connects TRBV6-5 to TRBJ1-5; D call uncertain. The V gene lost 2 bases and the J gene lost 1 base, with 9 bases spanning the gap. The length of the CDR3 is 15 residues. Germline loops: CDR1 MNHEY, CDR2 SVGAGI.

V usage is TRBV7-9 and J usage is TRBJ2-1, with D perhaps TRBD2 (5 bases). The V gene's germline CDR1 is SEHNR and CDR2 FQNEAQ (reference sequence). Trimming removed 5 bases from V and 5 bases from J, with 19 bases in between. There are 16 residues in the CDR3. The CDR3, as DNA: TGTGCCAGCAGCCCAAGCGGTACCCGAAACCACAATGAGCAGTTCTTC. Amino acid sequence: CASSPSGTRNHNEQFF. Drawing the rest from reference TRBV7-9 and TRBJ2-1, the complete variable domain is DTGVSQNPRHKITKRGQNVTFRCDPISEHNRLYWYRQTLGQGPEFLTYFQNEAQLEKSRLLSDRFSAERPKGSFSTLEIQRTEQGDSAMYLCASSPSGTRNHNEQFFGPGTRLTVL.

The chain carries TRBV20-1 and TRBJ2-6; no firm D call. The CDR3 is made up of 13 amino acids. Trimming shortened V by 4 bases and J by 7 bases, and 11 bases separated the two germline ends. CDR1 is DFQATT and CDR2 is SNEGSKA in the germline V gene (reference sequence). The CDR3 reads CSATLSGANVLTF. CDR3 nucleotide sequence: TGCAGTGCTACCCTCAGTGGTGCCAACGTCCTGACTTTC.

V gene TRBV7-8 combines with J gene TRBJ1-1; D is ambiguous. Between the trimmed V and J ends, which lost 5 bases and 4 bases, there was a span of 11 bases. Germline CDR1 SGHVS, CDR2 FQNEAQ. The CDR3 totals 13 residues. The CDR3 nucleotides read TGTGCCAGCAGCCGCCGGGAAGGCACTGAAGCTTTCTTT. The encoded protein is CASSRREGTEAFF. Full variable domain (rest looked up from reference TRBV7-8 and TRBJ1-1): GAGVSQSPRYKVAKRGQDVALRCDPISGHVSLFWYQQALGQGPEFLTYFQNEAQLDKSGLPSDRFFAERPEGSVSTLKIQRTQQEDSAVYLCASSRREGTEAFFGQGTRLTVV.

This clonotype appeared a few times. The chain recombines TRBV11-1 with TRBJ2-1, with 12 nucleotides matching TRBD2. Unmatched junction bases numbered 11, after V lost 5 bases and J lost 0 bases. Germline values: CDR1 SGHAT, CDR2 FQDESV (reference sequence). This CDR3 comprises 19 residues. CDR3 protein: CASSPRPGTSGYSYNEQFF. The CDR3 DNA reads TGTGCCAGCAGCCCCAGACCCGGGACTAGCGGGTACTCCTACAATGAGCAGTTCTTC.

The chain's CDR3 is CASSQEAVEWNEQFF. The CDR3 nucleotides read TGCGCCAGCAGCCAGGAGGCAGTCGAGTGGAATGAGCAGTTCTTC. This sequence joins TRBV4-3 and TRBJ2-1; a weak D match, TRBD2 (5 bases). Germline V gene lookup returns CDR1 LGHNA and CDR2 YSLEER. Between the trimmed V and J ends, which lost 3 bases and 7 bases, there was a span of 16 bases. The CDR3 is 15 residues long.

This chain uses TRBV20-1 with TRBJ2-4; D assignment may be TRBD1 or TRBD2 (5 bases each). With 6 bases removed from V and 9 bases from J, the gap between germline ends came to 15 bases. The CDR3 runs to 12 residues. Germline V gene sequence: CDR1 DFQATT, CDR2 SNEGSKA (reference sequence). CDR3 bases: TGCAGTGCCGCTGGCAGGGCGGGCATTCAGTACTTC. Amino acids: CSAAGRAGIQYF.

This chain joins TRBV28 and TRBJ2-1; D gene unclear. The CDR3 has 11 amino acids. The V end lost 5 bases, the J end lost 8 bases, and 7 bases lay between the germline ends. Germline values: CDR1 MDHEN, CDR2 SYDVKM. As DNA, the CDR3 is TGTGCCAGCAGTCTGTGGGATGAGCAGTTCTTC. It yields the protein CASSLWDEQFF.

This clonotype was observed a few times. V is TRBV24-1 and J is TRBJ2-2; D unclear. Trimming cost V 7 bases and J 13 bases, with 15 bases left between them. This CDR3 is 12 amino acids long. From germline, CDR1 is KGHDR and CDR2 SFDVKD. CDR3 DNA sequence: TGTGCCACCAGCCCGGACCACGGAAGGCTGTTTTTT. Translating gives CATSPDHGRLFF.

CDR3 residues: CASSWGFEQYF. The CDR3 region has the DNA TGTGCCAGCAGTTGGGGTTTCGAGCAGTACTTC. The rearrangement uses TRBV6-2 or TRBV6-3 and TRBJ2-7; D gene uncertain. V was clipped by 4 bases and J by 6 bases, with 7 bases between them. The germline V gene has CDR1 MNHEY and CDR2 SVGEGT. The CDR3 is 11 amino acids.

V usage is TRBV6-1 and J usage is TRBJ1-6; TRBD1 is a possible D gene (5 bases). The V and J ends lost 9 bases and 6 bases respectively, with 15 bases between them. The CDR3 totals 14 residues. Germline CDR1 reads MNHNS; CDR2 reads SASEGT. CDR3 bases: TGTGCCAGTGGGCTGGGGGGAGGTAATTCACCCCTCCACTTT. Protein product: CASGLGGGNSPLHF.

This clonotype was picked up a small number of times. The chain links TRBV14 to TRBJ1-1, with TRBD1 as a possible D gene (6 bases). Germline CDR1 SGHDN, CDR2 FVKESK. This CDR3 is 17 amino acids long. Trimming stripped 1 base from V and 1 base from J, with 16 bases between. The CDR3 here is CASSQVRRGVRNTEAFF. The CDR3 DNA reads TGTGCCAGCAGCCAAGTCCGCAGGGGAGTTCGGAACACTGAAGCTTTCTTT.